These T cell receptor beta chains were read from a single sample in a study of blood T cell repertoires in COVID-19. The table came from immunoSEQ multiplex PCR; TCRdb's copy has only in-frame clones and leaves some out. The sample shows some 80,000 clones, roughly 80% of them seen only once. Sequencing was done on a sample of peripheral blood. These receptors all stem from a man of 80 years or more with active or convalescent COVID-19. Both conserved end residues are part of each CDR3. Fields, in order: V gene, clone size, CDR3 length, J gene, D gene, CDR3 protein, CDR3 DNA. D genes are given only for firm matches. Only part of the rows carry a size: once, few, many, or a class if the clone is expanded.

TRBV3-1/TRBV3-2	few	15	TRBJ1-1	-	CASSQDSIPRGTAFF	TGTGCCAGCAGCCAAGATTCGATTCCTAGGGGTACAGCTTTCTTT
TRBV9	-	15	TRBJ1-4	-	CASSGPGGLGEKLFF	TGTGCCAGCAGCGGTCCCGGCGGGCTCGGAGAAAAACTGTTTTTT
TRBV5-1	-	20	TRBJ2-1	TRBD2	CASSLADGTGGSFRGNEQFF	TGCGCCAGCAGCTTGGCCGACGGAACGGGAGGTTCTTTCCGGGGCAATGAGCAGTTCTTC
TRBV28	-	15	TRBJ1-5	-	CASTAGGARNQPQHF	TGTGCCAGCACGGCCGGGGGGGCGCGCAATCAGCCCCAGCATTTT
TRBV3-1/TRBV3-2	-	15	TRBJ2-1	-	CASSQVRARDDEQFF	TGTGCCAGCAGCCAAGTTCGCGCGCGGGACGATGAGCAGTTCTTC
TRBV9	-	16	TRBJ2-1	TRBD2	CASSVATGGGPVEQFF	TGTGCCAGCAGCGTAGCTACCGGGGGAGGGCCGGTTGAGCAGTTCTTC
TRBV10-3	-	16	TRBJ2-1	TRBD2	CAISEFTGTRMNEQFF	TGTGCCATCAGTGAGTTTACCGGGACTAGGATGAATGAGCAGTTCTTC
TRBV18	-	14	TRBJ2-1	-	CASSPDGKYNEQFF	TGTGCCAGCTCACCCGACGGGAAATACAATGAGCAGTTCTTC
TRBV21-1	few	15	TRBJ1-4	-	CASSNTGGVDEKLFF	TGTGCCAGCAGCAACACAGGAGGGGTCGATGAAAAACTGTTTTTT
TRBV5-1	-	16	TRBJ2-1	TRBD2	CASSTTGTSRWNEQFF	TGCGCCAGCAGTACCACCGGGACTAGCCGTTGGAATGAGCAGTTCTTC
TRBV2	-	14	TRBJ2-5	-	CASSAGTQGETQYF	TGTGCCAGCAGCGCCGGGACCCAGGGGGAGACCCAGTACTTC
TRBV2	once	14	TRBJ2-3	TRBD2	CASSTAGGRYTQYF	TGTGCCAGCAGCACGGCGGGAGGGCGTTATACGCAGTATTTT
TRBV5-4	-	15	TRBJ2-5	-	CASSLAGPGRETQYF	TGTGCCAGCAGCTTGGCGGGTCCAGGGAGGGAGACCCAGTACTTC
TRBV29-1	-	13	TRBJ2-1	-	CSVLGVRYNEQFF	TGCAGCGTCCTAGGGGTGAGGTACAATGAGCAGTTCTTC
TRBV9	-	15	TRBJ2-1	TRBD2	CASSPPPSGFNEQFF	TGTGCCAGCAGCCCCCCCCCTAGCGGCTTTAATGAGCAGTTCTTC
TRBV5-1	-	17	TRBJ2-3	-	CASSPLGRITGADTQYF	TGCGCCAGCAGCCCCCTGGGCCGAATAACGGGGGCAGATACGCAGTATTTT
TRBV6-4	-	16	TRBJ1-2	TRBD1	CASSGVVGQALGGYTF	TGTGCCAGCAGTGGAGTAGTGGGACAGGCGCTCGGTGGCTACACCTTC
TRBV11-2	few	16	TRBJ2-5	-	CASSHPWGGAQETQYF	TGTGCCAGCAGCCACCCTTGGGGGGGGGCCCAAGAGACCCAGTACTTC
TRBV5-6	-	14	TRBJ1-6	-	CASSLGRHNSPLHF	TGTGCCAGCAGCTTGGGGCGGCATAATTCACCCCTCCACTTT
TRBV2	-	11	TRBJ2-5	-	CASSDWATQYF	TGTGCCAGCAGTGACTGGGCGACCCAGTACTTC
TRBV5-6	-	15	TRBJ1-5	-	CASSLGQGGNQPQHF	TGTGCCAGCAGCTTGGGTCAGGGTGGCAATCAGCCCCAGCATTTT
TRBV3-1/TRBV3-2	-	13	TRBJ2-3	-	CASSRLTTDTQYF	TGTGCCAGCAGCCGACTAACCACAGATACGCAGTATTTT
TRBV28	-	16	TRBJ2-1	TRBD2	CASSITSGGFYNEQFF	TGTGCCAGCAGTATCACTAGCGGGGGGTTCTACAATGAGCAGTTCTTC
TRBV14	-	18	TRBJ2-2	-	CASSQGLMTGANTGELFF	TGTGCCAGCAGCCAAGGGTTGATGACAGGCGCGAACACCGGGGAGCTGTTTTTT
TRBV5-5	-	17	TRBJ1-4	-	CASSPLAGVGTNEKLFF	TGTGCCAGCAGCCCCCTAGCGGGAGTGGGAACTAATGAAAAACTGTTTTTT
TRBV3-1/TRBV3-2	once	17	TRBJ1-1	-	CASSHRTVDWMNTEAFF	TGTGCCAGCAGCCATAGGACAGTCGATTGGATGAACACTGAAGCTTTCTTT